The 6 T cell receptor beta chains in this list originate from one sample, sequenced in a study of T cells in Graves' hyperthyroidism and ophthalmopathy. It was RNA transcripts that yielded the amplified TCR beta CDR3 regions. HTBI primers were the set used in a first-round RT-PCR of the TCR CDR3. One entry per CDR3 protein, called by TCRdb with MiXCR from the multiplex PCR reads. The sample lists approximately 520,000 distinct CDR3 sequences; about 20% were seen once. Specimen: blood. These TCRs come from a young man with Graves' hyperthyroidism.

Ten or more counts support this clonotype. The rearrangement uses TRBV19 and TRBJ1-2; TRBD1 matches at 10 bases. This CDR3 is built from 13 residues. CDR1 and CDR2 (germline): LNHDA, SQIVND (reference sequence). J lost 8 bases, V lost 3 bases, and 3 bases had no gene match. Here the CDR3 DNA reads TGTGCCAGTAGTATCGGACAGGGGGACGGCTACACCTTC. The encoded protein is CASSIGQGDGYTF.

The V gene is TRBV9, the J gene TRBJ1-2, with TRBD1 as a possible D gene (6 bases). This CDR3 region has 14 residues. V was trimmed by 4 bases and J by 0 bases, leaving 10 bases between them. CDR1 and CDR2 from the germline V gene are SGDLS and YYNGEE. Here the CDR3 reads CASSIQGTNYGYTF. The DNA for the CDR3 is TGTGCCAGCAGCATACAGGGAACTAACTATGGCTACACCTTC.

In regard to this clonotype: A junction boundary mismatches the germline segment, possibly from a read error. The chain employs TRBV6-1 and TRBJ2-4; D gene unclear. Germline CDR1 MNHNS, CDR2 SASEGT. The CDR3 spans 15 residues. For the CDR3, the DNA is TGTGCCAGCAGTGAAGCAGAGTTAGCCAAAAACATTAAGTACTTC. Its translation: CASSEAELAKNIKYF.

This clonotype was picked up a small number of times. As DNA, the CDR3 is TGTGCCAGCAGCTTAGGCGGACAGGGAAGGGAGCAGTACTTC. Its translation is CASSLGGQGREQYF. V usage is TRBV13 and J usage is TRBJ2-7; 8 nucleotides match TRBD1. Germline CDR1 reads PRHDT; CDR2 reads FYEKMQ (reference sequence). The ends lost 0 bases at V and 7 bases at J; junction bases unmatched: 5. There are 14 residues in the CDR3.

V is TRBV28 and J is TRBJ2-7; TRBD1 matches at 10 bases. The CDR3 covers 15 residues. Losses at the gene ends were 6 bases for V and 3 bases for J; bases not matched to a gene: 8. Germline lookup yields CDR1 MDHEN and CDR2 SYDVKM. This CDR3 is CASSPTDRGHYEQYF. The CDR3 region has the DNA TGTGCCAGCAGCCCTACCGACAGGGGGCACTACGAGCAGTACTTC.

This clonotype was seen many times. This chain connects TRBV27 to TRBJ2-2; 7 nucleotides align to TRBD2. The V gene end was trimmed by 0 bases and the J gene end by 7 bases; junction bases not matched to a gene: 8. CDR3 length: 16 amino acids. Germline CDR1 and CDR2: MNHEY and SMNVEV (reference sequence). The DNA of the CDR3 is TGTGCCAGCAGTTTATCAGGCCCGGGGGGATACGGGGAGCTGTTTTTT. Residues: CASSLSGPGGYGELFF.